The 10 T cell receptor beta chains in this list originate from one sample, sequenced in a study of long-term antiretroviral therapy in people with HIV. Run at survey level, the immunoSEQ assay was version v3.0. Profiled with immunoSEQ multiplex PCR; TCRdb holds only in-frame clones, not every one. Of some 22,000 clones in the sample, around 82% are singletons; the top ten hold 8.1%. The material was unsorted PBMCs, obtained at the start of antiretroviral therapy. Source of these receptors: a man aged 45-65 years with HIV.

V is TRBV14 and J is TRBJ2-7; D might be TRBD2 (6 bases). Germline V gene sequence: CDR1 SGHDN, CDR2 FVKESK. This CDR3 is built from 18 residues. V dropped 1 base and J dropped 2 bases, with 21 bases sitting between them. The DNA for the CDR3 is TGTGCCAGCAGCCAAGTATACGGTACCGGGGGAAGCGCCTACGAGCAGTACTTC. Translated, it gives CASSQVYGTGGSAYEQYF.

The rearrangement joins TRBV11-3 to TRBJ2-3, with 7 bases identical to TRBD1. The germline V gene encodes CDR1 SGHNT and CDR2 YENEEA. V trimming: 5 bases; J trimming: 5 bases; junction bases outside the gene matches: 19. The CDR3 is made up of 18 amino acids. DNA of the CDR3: TGTGCCAGCAGCCCGGGTTTTCTCGGGACAGAGGTCAAAGATACGCAGTATTTT. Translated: CASSPGFLGTEVKDTQYF. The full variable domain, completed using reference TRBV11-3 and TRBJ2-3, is EAGVVQSPRYKIIEKKQPVAFWCNPISGHNTLYWYLQNLGQGPELLIRYENEEAVDDSQLPKDRFSAERLKGVDSTLKIQPAELGDSAVYLCASSPGFLGTEVKDTQYFGPGTRLTVL.

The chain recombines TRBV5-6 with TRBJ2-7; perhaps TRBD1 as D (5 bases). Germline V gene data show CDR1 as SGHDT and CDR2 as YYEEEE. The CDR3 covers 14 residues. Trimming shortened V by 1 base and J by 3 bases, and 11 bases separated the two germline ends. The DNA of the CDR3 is TGTGCCAGCAGCTTGAGGGGAAATAGCTACGAGCAGTACTTC. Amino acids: CASSLRGNSYEQYF.

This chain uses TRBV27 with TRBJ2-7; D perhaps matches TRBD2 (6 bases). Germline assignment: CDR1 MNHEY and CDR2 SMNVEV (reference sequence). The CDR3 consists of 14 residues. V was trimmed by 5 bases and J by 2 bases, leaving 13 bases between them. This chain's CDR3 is CASSEAGKTYEQYF. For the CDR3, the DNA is TGTGCCAGCAGTGAAGCGGGTAAAACCTACGAGCAGTACTTC.

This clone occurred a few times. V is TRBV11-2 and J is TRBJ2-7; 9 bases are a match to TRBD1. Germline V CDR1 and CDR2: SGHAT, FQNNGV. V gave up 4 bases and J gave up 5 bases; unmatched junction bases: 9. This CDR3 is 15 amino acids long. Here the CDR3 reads CASSSIRDRAHEQYF. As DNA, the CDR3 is TGTGCCAGCAGCTCTATCCGGGACAGGGCACACGAGCAGTACTTC. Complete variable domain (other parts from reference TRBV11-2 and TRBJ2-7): EAGVAQSPRYKIIEKRQSVAFWCNPISGHATLYWYQQILGQGPKLLIQFQNNGVVDDSQLPKDRFSAERLKGVDSTLKIQPAKLEDSAVYLCASSSIRDRAHEQYFGPGTRLTVT.

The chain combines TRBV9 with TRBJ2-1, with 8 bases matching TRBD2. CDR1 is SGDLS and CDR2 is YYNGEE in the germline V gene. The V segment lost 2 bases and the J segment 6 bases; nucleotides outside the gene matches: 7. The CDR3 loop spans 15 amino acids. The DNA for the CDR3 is TGTGCCAGCAGCGTGGGAAGCGGGAGAGGCAATGAGCAGTTCTTC. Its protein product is CASSVGSGRGNEQFF.

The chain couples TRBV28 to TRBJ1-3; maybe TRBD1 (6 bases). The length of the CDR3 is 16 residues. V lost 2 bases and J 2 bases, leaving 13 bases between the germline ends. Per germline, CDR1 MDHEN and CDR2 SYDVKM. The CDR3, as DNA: TGTGCCAGCAGTTTACAGGCCTGGGGGCCTGGAAACACCATATATTTT. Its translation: CASSLQAWGPGNTIYF.

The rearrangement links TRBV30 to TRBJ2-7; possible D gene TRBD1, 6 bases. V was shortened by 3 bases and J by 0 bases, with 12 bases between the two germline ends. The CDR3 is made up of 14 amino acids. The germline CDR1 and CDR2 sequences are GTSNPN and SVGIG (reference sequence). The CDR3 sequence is CAWRSVDSSYEQYF. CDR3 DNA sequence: TGTGCCTGGAGGTCTGTGGACAGCTCCTACGAGCAGTACTTC.

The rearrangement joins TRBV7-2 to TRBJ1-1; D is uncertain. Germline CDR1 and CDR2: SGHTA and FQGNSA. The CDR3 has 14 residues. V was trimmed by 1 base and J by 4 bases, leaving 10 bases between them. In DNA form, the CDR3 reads TGTGCCAGCAGCTTAGAAGCCTCGTCCACTGAAGCTTTCTTT. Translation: CASSLEASSTEAFF.

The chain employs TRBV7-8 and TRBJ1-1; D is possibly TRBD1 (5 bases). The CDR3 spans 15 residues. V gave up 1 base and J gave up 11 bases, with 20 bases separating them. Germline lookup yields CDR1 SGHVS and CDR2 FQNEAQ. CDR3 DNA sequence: TGTGCCAGCAGCTTAGATGGGACGGATCTCGATGGGGCTTTCTTT. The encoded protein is CASSLDGTDLDGAFF. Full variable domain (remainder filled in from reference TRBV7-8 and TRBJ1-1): GAGVSQSPRYKVAKRGQDVALRCDPISGHVSLFWYQQALGQGPEFLTYFQNEAQLDKSGLPSDRFFAERPEGSVSTLKIQRTQQEDSAVYLCASSLDGTDLDGAFFGQGTRLTVV.